The sequence of this T cell receptor beta chain was determined in a study of blood T cells in healthy people across ages. Findings of the study overall: Whereas aged donors had fewer naive CD4+ cells, long-lived donors had more of them and higher diversity.

The use of a sample-barcoded 5' primer and a J-beta primer mix characterized a second PCR of about 7 to 12 cycles. In TCRdb, the 5' RACE reads were re-called with MiXCR into one record per CDR3 protein. The repertoire holds 1.5 million or so distinct CDR3 sequences, with 42% as singletons. This CDR3 has 17 amino acids. Between the trimmed V and J ends, which lost 0 bases and 7 bases, there was a span of 18 bases. Germline CDR1 reads LGHNA; CDR2 reads YSLEER. With respect to this clonotype: Antigen unknown.

The receptor's source is a woman between 18 and 30 years old in good health. The chain links TRBV4-3 to TRBJ2-2; maybe TRBD2 (5 bases). The sequenced sample was blood. CDR3 in amino acids: CASSQDRETSRVGELFF. CDR3 nucleotides: TGCGCCAGCAGCCAAGATAGGGAGACGAGTCGCGTCGGGGAGCTGTTTTTT.